Listed here is a single TCR beta chain. The repertoire was sequenced with immunoSEQ multiplex PCR; TCRdb's copy has only in-frame clones and lacks some. The profile shows roughly 180,000 clones, less than 90% of them singletons. Germline CDR1 SEHNR, CDR2 FQNEAQ (reference sequence). V lost 1 base, J lost 4 bases, and 13 bases lay in between. This CDR3 region has 15 residues. The data belong to a study of blood T cell repertoires in COVID-19. This TCR was recovered from a woman aged 45-60 years who had recovered from COVID-19. Input material: PBMCs or T cells enriched from blood (not recorded which). The rearrangement joins TRBV7-9 to TRBJ1-2; D is perhaps TRBD1 (5 bases). The CDR3 region is CASSLDLTVFYGYTF. The CDR3 DNA reads as TGTGCCAGCAGCTTAGATCTGACAGTCTTCTATGGCTACACCTTC.